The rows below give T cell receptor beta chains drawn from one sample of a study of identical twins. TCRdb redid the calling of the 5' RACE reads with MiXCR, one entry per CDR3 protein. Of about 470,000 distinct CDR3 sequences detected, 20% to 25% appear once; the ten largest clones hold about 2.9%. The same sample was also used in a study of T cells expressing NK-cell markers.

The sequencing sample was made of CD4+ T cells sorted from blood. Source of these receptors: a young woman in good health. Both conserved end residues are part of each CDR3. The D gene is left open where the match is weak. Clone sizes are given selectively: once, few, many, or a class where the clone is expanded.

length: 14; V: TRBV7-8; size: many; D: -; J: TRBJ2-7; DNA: TGTGCCAGCAGCGCCCGTGGCGGGGATCACGAGCAGTACTTC; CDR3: CASSARGGDHEQYF
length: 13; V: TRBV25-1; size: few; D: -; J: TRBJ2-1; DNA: TGTGCCAGCAGTGCCCATAAGGGGAATGAGCAGTTCTTC; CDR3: CASSAHKGNEQFF
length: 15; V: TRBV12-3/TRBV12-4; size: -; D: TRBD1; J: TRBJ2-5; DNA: TGTGCCAGCAGTTGGACAGGTCGGGACCAAGAGACCCAGTACTTC; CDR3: CASSWTGRDQETQYF
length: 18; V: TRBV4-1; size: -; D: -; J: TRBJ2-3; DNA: TGCGCCAGCAGCCGAGAGCTCCTACTAGGTGGGGCTCTTAGTACGCAGTATTTT; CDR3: CASSRELLLGGALSTQYF
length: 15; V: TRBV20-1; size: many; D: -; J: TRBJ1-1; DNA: TGCAGTGCCACACGACCGTCTCGGGGCGGGACTGAAGCTTTCTTT; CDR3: CSATRPSRGGTEAFF
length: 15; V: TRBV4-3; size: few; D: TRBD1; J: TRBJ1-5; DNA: TGCGCCAGCAGCCTCCTATGGACAGGGCCTCAGCCCCAGCATTTT; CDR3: CASSLLWTGPQPQHF
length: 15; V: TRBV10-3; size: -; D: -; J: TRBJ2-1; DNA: TGTGCCATCAGTGAGTCGATGGACACATACAATGAGCAGTTCTTC; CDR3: CAISESMDTYNEQFF
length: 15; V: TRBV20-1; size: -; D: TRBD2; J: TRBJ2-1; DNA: TGCAGTGCTAGAGGTGGGGCTAGCGGATACAATGAGCAGTTCTTC; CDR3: CSARGGASGYNEQFF
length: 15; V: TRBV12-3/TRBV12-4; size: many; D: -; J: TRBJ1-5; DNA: TGTGCCAGCAAGTCCCCGTCCCGGGGCAATCAGCCCCAGCATTTT; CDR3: CASKSPSRGNQPQHF
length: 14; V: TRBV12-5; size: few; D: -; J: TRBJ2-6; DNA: TGTGCTAGTGGGTATTACACTGGGGCCAACGTCCTGACTTTC; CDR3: CASGYYTGANVLTF
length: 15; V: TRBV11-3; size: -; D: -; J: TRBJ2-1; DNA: TGTGCCAGCACCATCGGACAGGCGGGGTTGAATGAGCAGTTCTTC; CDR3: CASTIGQAGLNEQFF
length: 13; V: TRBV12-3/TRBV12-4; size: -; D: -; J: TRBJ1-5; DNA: TGTGCCAGCAGTCAGGGGTTCAGCCAGCCCCAGCATTTT; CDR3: CASSQGFSQPQHF
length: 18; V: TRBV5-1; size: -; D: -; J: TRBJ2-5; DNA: TGCGCCAGCAGCTTGGCCGCCCGGACGGGAGCGTACCAAGAGACCCAGTACTTC; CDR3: CASSLAARTGAYQETQYF
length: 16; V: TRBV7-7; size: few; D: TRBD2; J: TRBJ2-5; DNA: TGTGCTAGCAGCCGTGTCGGGACTAGCGGGGGTGAGACCCAGTACTTC; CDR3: CASSRVGTSGGETQYF
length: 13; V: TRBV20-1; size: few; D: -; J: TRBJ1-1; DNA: TGCAGTGCAGGAGGACAGCTGTGGACTGAAGCTTTCTTT; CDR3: CSAGGQLWTEAFF
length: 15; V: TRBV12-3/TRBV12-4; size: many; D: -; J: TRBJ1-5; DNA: TGTGCCAGCAGTTTGGGGGGGCGCGGTAATCAGCCCCAGCATTTT; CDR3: CASSLGGRGNQPQHF
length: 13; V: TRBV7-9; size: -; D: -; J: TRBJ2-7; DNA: TGTGCCAGCCCCCTTTGGGGGAGCAACGAGCAGTACTTC; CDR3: CASPLWGSNEQYF
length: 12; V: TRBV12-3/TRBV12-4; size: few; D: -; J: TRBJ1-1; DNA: TGTGCCAGCAGGTTACAGCGGGGTGAAGCTTTCTTT; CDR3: CASRLQRGEAFF
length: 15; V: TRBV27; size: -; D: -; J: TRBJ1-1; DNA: TGTGCCAGCAGTTCACTCCTGGAAAAGAACACTGAAGCTTTCTTT; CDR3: CASSSLLEKNTEAFF
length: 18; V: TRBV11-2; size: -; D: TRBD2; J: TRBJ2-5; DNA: TGTGCCAGCAGCTCCCCCCTAGCGGGAGGTGGGGCCACAGAGACCCAGTACTTC; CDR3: CASSSPLAGGGATETQYF
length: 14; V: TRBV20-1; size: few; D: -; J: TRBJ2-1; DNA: TGCAGTGCTAGGGGGCGGCCAGCGAGCGGTGAGCAGTTCTTC; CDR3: CSARGRPASGEQFF
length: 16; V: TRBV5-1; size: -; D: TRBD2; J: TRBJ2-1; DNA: TGCGCCAGCCGCCTAGCGGGAGGGATCCTTAACAATGAGCAGTTCTTC; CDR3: CASRLAGGILNNEQFF
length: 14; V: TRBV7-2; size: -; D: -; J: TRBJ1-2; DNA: TGTGCCAGCACCGGCGCCATAGGGAACTATGGCTACACCTTC; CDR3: CASTGAIGNYGYTF
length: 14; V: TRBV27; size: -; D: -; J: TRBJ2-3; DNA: TGTGCCAGCAGGGGCCAGCGGTTCACAGATACGCAGTATTTT; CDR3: CASRGQRFTDTQYF